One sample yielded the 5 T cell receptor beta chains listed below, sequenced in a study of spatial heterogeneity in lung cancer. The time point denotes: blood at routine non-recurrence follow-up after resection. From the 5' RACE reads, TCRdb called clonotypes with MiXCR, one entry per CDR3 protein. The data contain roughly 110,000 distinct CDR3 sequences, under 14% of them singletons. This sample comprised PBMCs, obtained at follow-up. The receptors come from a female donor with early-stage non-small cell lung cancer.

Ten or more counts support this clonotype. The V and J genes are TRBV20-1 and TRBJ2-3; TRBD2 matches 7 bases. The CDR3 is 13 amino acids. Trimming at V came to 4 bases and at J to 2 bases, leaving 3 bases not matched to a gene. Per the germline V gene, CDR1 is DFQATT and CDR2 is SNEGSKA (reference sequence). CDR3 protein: CSATAGNTDTQYF. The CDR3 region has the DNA TGCAGTGCTACAGCGGGAAACACAGATACGCAGTATTTT.

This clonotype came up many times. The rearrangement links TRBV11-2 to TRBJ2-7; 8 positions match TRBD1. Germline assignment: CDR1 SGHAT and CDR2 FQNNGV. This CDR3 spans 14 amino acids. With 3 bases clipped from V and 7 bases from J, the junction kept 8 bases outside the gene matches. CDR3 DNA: TGTGCCAGCAGCTTGTCCCAGGGGGCATGGGAGCAGTACGTC. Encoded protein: CASSLSQGAWEQYV.

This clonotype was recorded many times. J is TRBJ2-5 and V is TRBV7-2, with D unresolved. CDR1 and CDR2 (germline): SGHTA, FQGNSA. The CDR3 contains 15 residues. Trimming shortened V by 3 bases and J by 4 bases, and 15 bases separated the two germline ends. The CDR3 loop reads CASSFGWISGETQYF. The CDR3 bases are TGTGCCAGCAGCTTCGGTTGGATCTCGGGAGAGACCCAGTACTTC.

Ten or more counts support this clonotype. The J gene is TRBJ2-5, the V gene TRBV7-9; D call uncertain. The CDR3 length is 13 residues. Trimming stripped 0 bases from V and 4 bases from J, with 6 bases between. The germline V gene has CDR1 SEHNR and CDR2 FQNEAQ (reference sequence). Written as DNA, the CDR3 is TGTGCCAGCAGCTTAGCTGTCGGAGAGACCCAGTACTTC. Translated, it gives CASSLAVGETQYF.

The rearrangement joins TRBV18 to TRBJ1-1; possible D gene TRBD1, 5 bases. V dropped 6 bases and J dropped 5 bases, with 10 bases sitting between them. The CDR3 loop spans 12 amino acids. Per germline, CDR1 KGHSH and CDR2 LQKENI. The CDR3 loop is CASSQRQTEAFF. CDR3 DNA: TGTGCCAGCTCCCAAAGACAGACTGAAGCTTTCTTT.